This T cell receptor beta chain was obtained from a study of blood T cell repertoires in COVID-19. From germline, CDR1 is SGHAT and CDR2 FQNNGV. This CDR3 contains 12 residues. Libraries were prepared by immunoSEQ multiplex PCR; TCRdb keeps only in-frame clonotypes and omits some of them. The sample shows about 32,000 clones, more than 80% of them seen only once. The sequenced material came from peripheral blood. This chain connects TRBV11-2 to TRBJ1-5; TRBD1 might be the D (6 bases). This receptor was obtained from a man between 60 and 75 years old with active or convalescent COVID-19. DNA of the CDR3: TGTACGCCCCAGGGGCTGACTCAGCCCCAGCATTTT. Its protein product is CTPQGLTQPQHF. Variable domain in full (rest from reference TRBV11-2 and TRBJ1-5): EAGVAQSPRYKIIEKRQSVAFWCNPISGHATLYWYQQILGQGPKLLIQFQNNGVVDDSQLPKDRFSAERLKGVDSTLKIQPAKLEDSAVYLCTPQGLTQPQHFGDGTRLSIL.